One and the same sample provided the 10 T cell receptor beta chains below, sequenced in a study of cytomegalovirus exposure and HLA in healthy donors. This table comes from immunoSEQ multiplex PCR, and its TCRdb copy is limited to in-frame clones, with some not included. The sample holds roughly 120,000 clones; roughly 90% are singletons and the top ten take around 3.3%. The specimen sequenced was PBMCs. Receptor source: a man aged 25-45 years in good health and CMV-seronegative.

The rearrangement links TRBV4-3 to TRBJ1-5, with TRBD1 as a possible D gene (5 bases). CDR3 length: 14 amino acids. The V end was cut by 0 bases, the J end by 7 bases, with 10 bases between. The V gene's germline CDR1 is LGHNA and CDR2 YSLEER. The DNA of the CDR3 is TGCGCCAGCAGCCAAGACAGGGTAGGGCAGCCCCAGCATTTT. Its protein product is CASSQDRVGQPQHF.

The chain uses TRBV6-5 and TRBJ1-1; 7 positions match TRBD1. The germline V gene has CDR1 MNHEY and CDR2 SVGAGI. The trim removed 6 bases at V and 1 base at J, leaving 5 bases unmatched. The CDR3 contains 14 residues. The CDR3 nucleotides read TGTGCCAGCAGCTTGACAGGGCAGAACACTGAAGCTTTCTTT. Translation gives CASSLTGQNTEAFF.

The chain joins TRBV7-2 to TRBJ1-2; 7 nucleotides align to TRBD1. The germline V gene has CDR1 SGHTA and CDR2 FQGNSA. Trimming at V came to 5 bases and at J to 6 bases, leaving 3 bases not matched to a gene. The CDR3 is made up of 12 amino acids. Written as DNA, the CDR3 is TGTGCCAGCAGCACCCAGGGGGATGGCTACACCTTC. Translation: CASSTQGDGYTF.

The chain is built from TRBV5-1 and TRBJ2-7, with a weak D call TRBD2 (6 bases). V gave up 2 bases and J gave up 11 bases, with 11 bases separating them. Germline V gene sequence: CDR1 SGHRS, CDR2 YFSETQ. The CDR3 spans 11 residues. CDR3 loop: CASSFPRGKYF. The CDR3 DNA sequence: TGCGCCAGCAGCTTTCCCCGGGGGAAGTACTTC.

Only one count was recorded for this clone. The CDR3 loop is CASSHTGTLDTEAFF. Here the CDR3 DNA reads TGTGCCAGCAGCCACACAGGGACGTTGGACACTGAAGCTTTCTTT. The rearrangement uses TRBV4-2 and TRBJ1-1; D may be TRBD1 (6 bases). Germline lookup yields CDR1 LGHNA and CDR2 YNFKEQ. CDR3 length: 15 amino acids. The V and J ends lost 3 bases and 3 bases respectively, with 14 bases between them.

V is TRBV2 and J is TRBJ2-7; no clear D. The V end lost 2 bases, the J end lost 1 base, and 18 bases lay between the germline ends. Germline values: CDR1 SNHLY, CDR2 FYNNEI. This CDR3 is built from 17 residues. The CDR3 DNA follows: TGTGCCAGCAGTGAAATGAAATCAGGATACGGTTCCTACGAGCAGTACTTC. Protein sequence: CASSEMKSGYGSYEQYF.

The V and J genes are TRBV28 and TRBJ1-2; D ambiguous. The CDR3 is 11 amino acids. Germline loops: CDR1 MDHEN, CDR2 SYDVKM. Trimming shortened V by 8 bases and J by 2 bases, and 6 bases separated the two germline ends. CDR3 protein: CASSGNYGYTF. Written as DNA, the CDR3 is TGTGCCAGCTCGGGGAACTATGGCTACACCTTC.

This clone was recorded a few times. V usage is TRBV5-1 and J usage is TRBJ1-2; no clear D. Per germline, CDR1 SGHRS and CDR2 YFSETQ. The CDR3 is 13 amino acids. V lost 0 bases, J lost 0 bases, and 3 bases lay in between. CDR3 protein: CASSLGTNYGYTF. Here the CDR3 DNA reads TGCGCCAGCAGCTTGGGTACTAACTATGGCTACACCTTC.

This clone was picked up a small number of times. The genes are TRBV21-1 and TRBJ2-5; the D segment call TRBD2 is taken from the table without a DNA check. TRBV21-1 is recorded as a pseudogene. The CDR3 has 14 residues. The CDR3 sequence: CASSKVAGSETQYF. The CDR3 DNA reads as TGTGCCAGCAGCAAAGTAGCGGGGTCGGAGACCCAGTACTTC.

The rearrangement uses TRBV15 and TRBJ1-2, with 8 bases lining up with TRBD1. Germline V lookup: CDR1 LNHNV, CDR2 YYDKDF (reference sequence). The CDR3 runs to 13 residues. Trimming cost V 4 bases and J 8 bases; bases outside gene matches: 6. The CDR3 nucleotides read TGTGCCACCAGCATTGGGACAGGAGGCGGCTACACCTTC. It yields the protein CATSIGTGGGYTF. The complete variable domain, with remaining parts taken from reference TRBV15 and TRBJ1-2, reads DAMVIQNPRYQVTQFGKPVTLSCSQTLNHNVMYWYQQKSSQAPKLLFHYYDKDFNNEADTPDNFQSRRPNTSFCFLDIRSPGLGDTAMYLCATSIGTGGGYTFGSGTRLTVV.